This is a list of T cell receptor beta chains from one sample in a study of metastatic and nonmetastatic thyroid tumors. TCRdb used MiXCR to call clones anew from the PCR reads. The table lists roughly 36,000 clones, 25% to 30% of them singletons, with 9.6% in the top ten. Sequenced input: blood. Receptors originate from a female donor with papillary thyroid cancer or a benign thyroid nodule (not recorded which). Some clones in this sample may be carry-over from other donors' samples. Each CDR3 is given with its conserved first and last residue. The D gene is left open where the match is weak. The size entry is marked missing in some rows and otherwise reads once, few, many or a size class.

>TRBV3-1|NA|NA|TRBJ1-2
TGTGCCAGCAGCCTACCAGGGGAAGGGTTACGCGGCTACACCTTC
CASSLPGEGLRGYTF
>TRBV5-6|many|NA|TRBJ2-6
TGTGCCAGCAGCTGGGGAAGGGGTCTGGGGGCCAACGTCCTGACTTTC
CASSWGRGLGANVLTF
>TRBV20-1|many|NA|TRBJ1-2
TGCAGTGCTAGAGGGGAGTTAGAAGCTAACTATGGCTACACCTTC
CSARGELEANYGYTF
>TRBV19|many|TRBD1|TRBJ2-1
TGTGCCAGTAGTAGCCGGGACAGGGGTAACAATGAGCAGTTCTTC
CASSSRDRGNNEQFF
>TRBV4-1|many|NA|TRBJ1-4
TGCGCCAGCAGCCAAGATAACGGCTTAACTAATGAAAAACTGTTTTTT
CASSQDNGLTNEKLFF
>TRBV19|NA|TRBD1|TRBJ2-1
TGTGCCAGTAGTGGGGGACAGATAATTTTGGAGCAGTTCTTC
CASSGGQIILEQFF
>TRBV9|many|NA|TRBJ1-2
TGTGCCAGCAGCCAAAAGGGGGACTATGGCTACACCTTC
CASSQKGDYGYTF
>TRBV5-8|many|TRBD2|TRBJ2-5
TGTGCCAGCAGCTTGGTCCGCGGGGGAGGAGAGACCCAGTACTTC
CASSLVRGGGETQYF
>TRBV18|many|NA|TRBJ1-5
TGTGCCAGCTCACCAGACGGAGATAGCAATCAGCCCCAGCATTTT
CASSPDGDSNQPQHF
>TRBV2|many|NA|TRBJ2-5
TGTGCCAGCAGTCCTCCTGGGACTGGCCAAGAGACCCAGTACTTC
CASSPPGTGQETQYF
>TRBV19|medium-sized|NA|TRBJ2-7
TGTGCCAGTAGTCCGTACGGACACTACGAGCAGTACTTC
CASSPYGHYEQYF
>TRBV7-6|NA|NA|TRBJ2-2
TGTGCCAGCAGCAGCGAGCCAGCGGGTAACACCGTGGAGCTGTTTTTT
CASSSEPAGNTVELFF
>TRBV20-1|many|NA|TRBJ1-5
TGCAGCGCCAAGGTCCCCGCAGGGGGCAATCAGCCCCAGCATTTT
CSAKVPAGGNQPQHF
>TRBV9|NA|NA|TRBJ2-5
TGTGCCAGCAGCGTAGGCCCCAGGGGTGGGGAGACCCAGTACTTC
CASSVGPRGGETQYF
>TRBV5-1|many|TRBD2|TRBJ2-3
TGCGCCAGCAGCTTGGGACTAGCATTAAGTACAGATACGCAGTATTTT
CASSLGLALSTDTQYF
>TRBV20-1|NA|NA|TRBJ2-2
TGCAGTGCTAGAGAAGGTAACAGGGTTCAGGGCACCGGGGAGCTGTTTTTT
CSAREGNRVQGTGELFF
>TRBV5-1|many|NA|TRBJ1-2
TGCGCCAGCAGCTTGGTGGCAGGGCAGGGTGGCTACACCTTC
CASSLVAGQGGYTF
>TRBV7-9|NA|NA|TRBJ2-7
TGTGCCAGCAGCTTAGGTGTACAGAAAAACTACGAGCAGTACTTC
CASSLGVQKNYEQYF
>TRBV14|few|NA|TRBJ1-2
TGTGCCAGCAGCCGCTTTCCAGGGGAGTATTCTGGCTACACCTTC
CASSRFPGEYSGYTF
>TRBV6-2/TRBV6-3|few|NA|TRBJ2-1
TGTGCCAGCAGTACCCAGGGCTTTGCCCATTACAATGAGCAGTTCTTC
CASSTQGFAHYNEQFF
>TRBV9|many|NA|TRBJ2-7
TGTGCCAGCAGCCCACGACAGGCCCCTGGGAGAGAGCAGTACTTC
CASSPRQAPGREQYF
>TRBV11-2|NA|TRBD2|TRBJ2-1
TGTGCCAGCAGCAAGACCAGCGGGGGCATGGGTGAGCAGTTCTTC
CASSKTSGGMGEQFF
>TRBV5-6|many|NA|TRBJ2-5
TGTGCCAGCAGCGCGCGCCAGGGTCGGACCCAGTACTTC
CASSARQGRTQYF
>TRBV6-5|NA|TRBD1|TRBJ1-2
TGTGCCAGCAGTTACTCACGGACAGGGGGTGGCTATGGCTACACCTTC
CASSYSRTGGGYGYTF
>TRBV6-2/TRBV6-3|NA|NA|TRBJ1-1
TGTGCCAGCAGTATACAGGGATATGAAGCTTTCTTT
CASSIQGYEAFF
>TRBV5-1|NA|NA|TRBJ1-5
TGCGCCAGCAGCCCTGGTGTCGGTCCCAATCAGCCCCAGCATTTT
CASSPGVGPNQPQHF
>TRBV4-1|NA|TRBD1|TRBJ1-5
TGCGCCAGCAGCCATCAACAGGGGGGTCGGAATCAGCCCCAGCATTTT
CASSHQQGGRNQPQHF
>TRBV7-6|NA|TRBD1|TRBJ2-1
TGTGCCAGCAGCCCGTCCAGTTGTGACAGGGGACACAATGAGCAGTTCTTC
CASSPSSCDRGHNEQFF
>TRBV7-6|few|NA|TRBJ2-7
TGTGCCAGCAGCGCCCTGGACGGGAGCTCCTACGAGCAGTACTTC
CASSALDGSSYEQYF
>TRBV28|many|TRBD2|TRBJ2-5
TGTGCCAGCAGTAAAAACCCTCGGGGGGGAGAGACCCAGTACTTC
CASSKNPRGGETQYF
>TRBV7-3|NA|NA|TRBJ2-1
TGTGCCAGCAGCTTAATGGCGTCGGGGGCAGCCTTCGGCTATGAGCAGTTCTTC
CASSLMASGAAFGYEQFF
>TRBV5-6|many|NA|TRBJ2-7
TGTGCCAGCAGCCAGGACGAACCTTACGAGCAGTACTTC
CASSQDEPYEQYF
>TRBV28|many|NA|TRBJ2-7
TGTGCCAGCAGTTTAGGAGGGGGTGCCTACGAGCAGTACTTC
CASSLGGGAYEQYF
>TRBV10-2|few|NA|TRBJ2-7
TGCGCCAGCATACTATCGGGAAGCGAGCAGTACTTC
CASILSGSEQYF
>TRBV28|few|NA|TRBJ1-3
TGTGCCAGCAGTTTTCATGGAGGAAACACCATATATTTT
CASSFHGGNTIYF
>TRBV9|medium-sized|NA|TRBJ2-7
TGTGCCAGCAGCGCGGGCCTGGGGGAGCAGTACTTC
CASSAGLGEQYF
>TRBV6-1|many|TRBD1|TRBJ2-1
TGTGCCAGCACGCGACAGGGTAGTTCCAATGAGCAGTTCTTC
CASTRQGSSNEQFF